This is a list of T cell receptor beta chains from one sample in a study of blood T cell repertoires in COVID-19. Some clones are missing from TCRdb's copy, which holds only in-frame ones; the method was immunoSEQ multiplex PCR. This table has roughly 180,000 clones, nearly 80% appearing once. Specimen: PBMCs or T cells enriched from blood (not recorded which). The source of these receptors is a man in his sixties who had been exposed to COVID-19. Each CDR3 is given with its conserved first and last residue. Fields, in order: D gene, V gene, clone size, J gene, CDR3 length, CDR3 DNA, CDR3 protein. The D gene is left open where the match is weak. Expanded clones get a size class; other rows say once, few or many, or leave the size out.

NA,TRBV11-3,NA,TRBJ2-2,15,TGTGCCAGCAGCTTCGGTGGAGATGGCACCGGGGAGCTGTTTTTT,CASSFGGDGTGELFF
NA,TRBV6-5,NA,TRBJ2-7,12,TGTGCCAGCAGTTACTACGGGAGCGAGCAGTACTTC,CASSYYGSEQYF
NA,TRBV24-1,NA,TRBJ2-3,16,TGTGCCACCAGTGATCCGACGGGTCGGGGGACAGATACGCAGTATTTT,CATSDPTGRGTDTQYF
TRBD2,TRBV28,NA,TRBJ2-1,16,TGTGCCAGCAGTTCCTGGACTAGCGGGAGTGGGGATGAGCAGTTCTTC,CASSSWTSGSGDEQFF
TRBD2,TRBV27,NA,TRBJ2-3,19,TGTGCCAGCAGTTTCTCGAGGAGCGGGAGGGCGGGGAGCACAGATACGCAGTATTTT,CASSFSRSGRAGSTDTQYF
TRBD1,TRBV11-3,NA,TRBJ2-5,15,TGTGCCAGCAGCTTGGTAACAGGGGGCAGGGAGACCCAGTACTTC,CASSLVTGGRETQYF
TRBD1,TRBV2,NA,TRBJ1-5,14,TGTGCCAGCGTAGGACAGGGGGGAAGTCAGCCCCAGCATTTT,CASVGQGGSQPQHF
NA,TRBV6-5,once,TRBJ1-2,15,TGTGCCAGCAGTTACTCGGTGCGGGCTAACTATGGCTACACCTTC,CASSYSVRANYGYTF
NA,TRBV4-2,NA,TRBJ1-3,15,TGTGCCAGCAGCCCCTATCGGGTAGGAGAGGACACCATATATTTT,CASSPYRVGEDTIYF
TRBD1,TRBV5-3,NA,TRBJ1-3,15,TGTGCCAGAAGCCGACAGGGGAACTCTGGAAACACCATATATTTT,CARSRQGNSGNTIYF
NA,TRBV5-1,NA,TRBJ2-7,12,TGCGCCAGCAGACAGGGTAACTACGAGCAGTACTTC,CASRQGNYEQYF
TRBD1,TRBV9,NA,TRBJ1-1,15,TGTGCCAGCAGCGTAATTGGACAGGGGGCCCCTGAAGCTTTCTTT,CASSVIGQGAPEAFF
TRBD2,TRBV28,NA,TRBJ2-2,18,TGTGCCAGCAGTTTCCTCGGGACTAGCGGGAGCAGCACCGGGGAGCTGTTTTTT,CASSFLGTSGSSTGELFF
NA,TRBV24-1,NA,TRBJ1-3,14,TGTGCCACCAGTGATTTGCCGGTCACGGACACCATATATTTT,CATSDLPVTDTIYF
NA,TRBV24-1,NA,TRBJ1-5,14,TGTGCCACCGAAGCAGGCGGGGTCAATCAGCCCCAGCATTTT,CATEAGGVNQPQHF
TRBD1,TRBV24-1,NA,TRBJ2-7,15,TGTGCCACCAGGGAGGACAGGGGGGCGTACTACGAGCAGTACTTC,CATREDRGAYYEQYF
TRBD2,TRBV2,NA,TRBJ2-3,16,TGTGCCAGCAGCGCGGGACTAGCGGGTAGGACAGATACGCAGTATTTT,CASSAGLAGRTDTQYF
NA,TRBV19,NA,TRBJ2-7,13,TGTGCCAGTAGTAAAAACAGGGAGTACGAGCAGTACTTC,CASSKNREYEQYF
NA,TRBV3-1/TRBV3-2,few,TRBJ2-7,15,TGTGCCAGCAGCCAAGATCTTGGGCACTTATACGAGCAGTACTTC,CASSQDLGHLYEQYF
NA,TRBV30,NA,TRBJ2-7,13,TGTGCCTGGAGTCCAGGGTTTTGGTACGAGCAGTACTTC,CAWSPGFWYEQYF
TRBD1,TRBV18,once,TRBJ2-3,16,TGTGCCAGCTCACCACAGACCCGGGACAGGGGTGATACGCAGTATTTT,CASSPQTRDRGDTQYF
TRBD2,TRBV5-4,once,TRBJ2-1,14,TGTGCCAGCAGCTTGACTAGCGGGAGCGCCGAGCAGTTCTTC,CASSLTSGSAEQFF
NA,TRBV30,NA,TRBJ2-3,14,TGTGCCTGGAGTGTAGACAGGAGGACAGATACGCAGTATTTT,CAWSVDRRTDTQYF
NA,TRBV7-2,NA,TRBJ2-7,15,TGTGCCAGCAGCTTGGCCGGGACAAGCACCTACGAGCAGTACTTC,CASSLAGTSTYEQYF
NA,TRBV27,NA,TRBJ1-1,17,TGTGCCAGCAGTTTCATTGTGCAGGGGCCAGGGAACACTGAAGCTTTCTTT,CASSFIVQGPGNTEAFF
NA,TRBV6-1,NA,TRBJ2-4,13,TGTGCCAGCAGTGAATGGACAGTAAACATTCAGTACTTC,CASSEWTVNIQYF
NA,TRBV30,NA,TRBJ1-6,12,TGTGCCTGGAGCAAGCTTAATTCACCCCTCCACTTT,CAWSKLNSPLHF
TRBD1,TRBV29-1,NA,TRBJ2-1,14,TGCAGCGTGCCGGGACAGAGCTCCTACAATGAGCAGTTCTTC,CSVPGQSSYNEQFF
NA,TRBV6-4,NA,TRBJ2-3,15,TGTGCCAGCAGTGACTCTACGGGATCCACAGATACGCAGTATTTT,CASSDSTGSTDTQYF
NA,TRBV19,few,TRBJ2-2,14,TGTGCCAGTAGTATACAGGAGAACACCGGGGAGCTGTTTTTT,CASSIQENTGELFF
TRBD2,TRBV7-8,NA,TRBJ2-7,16,TGTGCCAGCAGCTTAGCGGGCCCTAGCGGCTCCTACGAGCAGTACTTC,CASSLAGPSGSYEQYF
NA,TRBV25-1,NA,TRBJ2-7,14,TGTGCCAGCAGTGTCTCCCGGTCATACTACGAGCAGTACTTC,CASSVSRSYYEQYF